Shown below are 3 T cell receptor beta chains from a single sample sequenced in a study of T cell repertoires in cytomegalovirus infection. TCRdb reanalysed the reads using MiXCR and keeps one entry per CDR3 protein. The sample has 740,000 or so distinct CDR3 sequences; roughly a third are singletons. The material sequenced was PBMCs. The origin of the receptors is a human donor in good health (CMV status not recorded). Some clones in this sample may be carry-over from other donors' samples.

This clonotype was detected a few times. V gene TRBV20-1 combines with J gene TRBJ1-5; possible D gene TRBD1, 5 bases. Between the trimmed V and J ends, which lost 4 bases and 6 bases, there was a span of 13 bases. CDR1 is DFQATT, CDR2 SNEGSKA, per germline (reference sequence). The length of the CDR3 is 13 residues. This CDR3 reads CSAKGVGGQPQHF. The CDR3 coding sequence is TGCAGTGCTAAAGGGGTCGGCGGTCAGCCCCAGCATTTT.

The sample holds a few counts of this clonotype. This chain uses TRBV27 with TRBJ2-7, with D tentatively TRBD1 (6 bases). The CDR3 length is 14 residues. Trimming cost V 6 bases and J 6 bases, with 18 bases left between them. The germline CDR1 and CDR2 sequences are MNHEY and SMNVEV (reference sequence). The CDR3 nucleotides are TGTGCCAGCAGCACCCTAGGACAGTACGGCGAGCAGTACTTC. This gives the protein CASSTLGQYGEQYF.

As concerns this clonotype: One junction end does not reproduce the germline sequence, and a read error may be involved. V usage is TRBV12-3 or TRBV12-4 and J usage is TRBJ1-2, with TRBD1 as a possible D gene (6 bases). The CDR3 contains 14 residues. The DNA for the CDR3 is TGTGCCAGCAGCCACAGGGAGGGTAACTATGGCTACCCCTTC. Translated, it gives CASSHREGNYGYPF.